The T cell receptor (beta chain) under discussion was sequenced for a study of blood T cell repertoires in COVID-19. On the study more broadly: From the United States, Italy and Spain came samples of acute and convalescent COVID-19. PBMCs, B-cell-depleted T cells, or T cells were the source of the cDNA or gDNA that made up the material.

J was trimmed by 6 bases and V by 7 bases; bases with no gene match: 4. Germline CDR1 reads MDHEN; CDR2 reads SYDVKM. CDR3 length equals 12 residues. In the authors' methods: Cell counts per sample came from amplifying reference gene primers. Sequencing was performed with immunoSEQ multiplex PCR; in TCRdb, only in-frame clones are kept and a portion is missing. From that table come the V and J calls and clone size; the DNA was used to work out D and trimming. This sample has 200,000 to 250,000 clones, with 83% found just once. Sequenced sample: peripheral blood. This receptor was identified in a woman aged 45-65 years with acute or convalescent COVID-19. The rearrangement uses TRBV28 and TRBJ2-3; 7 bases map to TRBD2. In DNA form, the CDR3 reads TGTGCCAGCAAATTGGGGGGGGATACGCAGTATTTT. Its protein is CASKLGGDTQYF.